The 30 T cell receptor beta chains reported below all come from one sample, sequenced in a study of T cell repertoires in cytomegalovirus infection. TCRdb recomputed calls from the reads with MiXCR, one row per CDR3 protein. This sample has about 900,000 distinct CDR3 sequences, with roughly 30% found just once. Antigens for these TCRs are unknown. The specimen comprised cultured CD8+ T cells from PBMCs, sampled from culture after CMV antigen stimulation. These TCRs come from a human donor in good health (CMV status not recorded). Some clones in this sample may be carry-over from other donors' samples.

The V call is TRBV6-2 or TRBV6-3, the J call TRBJ1-2, with 11 bases fitting TRBD1. The junction had 10 bases not matched to a gene; V was cut back by 5 bases and J by 5 bases. CDR1 MNHEY and CDR2 SVGEGT come from the germline V gene. This CDR3 region has 16 residues. In DNA, the CDR3 is TGTGCCAGCAGTCCTTCCGGACAGGGGGCAACTTATGGCTACACCTTC. Encoded protein: CASSPSGQGATYGYTF.

The genes are TRBV27 and TRBJ1-2, with 9 bases aligning to TRBD1. V trimming: 5 bases; J trimming: 1 base; junction bases outside the gene matches: 8. This CDR3 region has 16 residues. The V gene's germline CDR1 is MNHEY and CDR2 SMNVEV (reference sequence). CDR3 coding DNA: TGTGCCAGCAGTCCTGATCCGGGACAGGGTAACTATGGCTACACCTTC. Amino acid sequence: CASSPDPGQGNYGYTF.

The table lists this clonotype with a few counts. This chain uses TRBV6-8 with TRBJ2-7; tentative D call: TRBD1 (6 bases). The V end lost 2 bases, the J end lost 2 bases, and 16 bases lay between the germline ends. Germline V CDR1 and CDR2: MNHGY, SAAAGT. CDR3 length equals 16 residues. CDR3 residues: CASSYNRPGHPYEQYV. The CDR3 coding sequence is TGTGCCAGCAGTTACAACCGCCCGGGACACCCCTACGAGCAGTACGTC.

The chain couples TRBV11-1 to TRBJ2-2; a possible D gene is TRBD1 (5 bases). There are 16 residues in the CDR3. The germline V gene encodes CDR1 SGHAT and CDR2 FQDESV (reference sequence). Trimming removed 4 bases from V and 0 bases from J, with 12 bases in between. The chain's CDR3 is CASSSTVIANTGELFF. As DNA, the CDR3 is TGTGCCAGCAGCTCGACAGTCATCGCGAACACCGGGGAGCTGTTTTTT.

This chain joins TRBV19 and TRBJ2-1; D unclear. Germline V gives CDR1 LNHDA, CDR2 SQIVND (reference sequence). Trimming pared 2 bases from V and 8 bases from J, leaving 4 bases between. The CDR3 has 11 residues. CDR3 loop: CASSISYEQFF. The CDR3 coding sequence is TGTGCCAGTAGTATATCCTATGAGCAGTTCTTC.

This clonotype was seen only a few times. The gene calls are TRBV7-8 and TRBJ2-2, with D hard to call. With 3 bases removed from V and 7 bases from J, the gap between germline ends came to 9 bases. There are 13 residues in the CDR3. Germline CDR1 reads SGHVS; CDR2 reads FQNEAQ. The CDR3 is CASSFSSVGELFF. The CDR3, as DNA: TGTGCCAGCAGCTTTTCGAGCGTCGGGGAGCTGTTTTTT.

About this clonotype: The junction shows a germline mismatch at one end, possibly a read error. CDR3 sequence (DNA): TGTGTCAGCAGCTTAGGACCGGAAGGAGGGCCTAGGGGGGAGACCCAGTACTTC. This gives the protein CVSSLGPEGGPRGETQYF. The J gene is TRBJ2-5, the V gene TRBV7-6; either TRBD1 or TRBD2 may supply D (6 bases each). Germline CDR1 and CDR2: SGHVS and FNYEAQ. This CDR3 is 18 amino acids long.

This clonotype was detected a few times. The chain combines TRBV7-9 with TRBJ2-3, with D hard to call. Trimming took off 5 bases at V and 6 bases at J, with 12 bases between the two ends. The CDR3 consists of 13 residues. Germline V lookup: CDR1 SEHNR, CDR2 FQNEAQ (reference sequence). CDR3 in amino acids: CASSLKHGDTQYF. The CDR3, as DNA: TGTGCCAGCAGCCTTAAACATGGGGATACGCAGTATTTT.

This clonotype was picked up a small number of times. The genes are TRBV25-1 and TRBJ2-5; no definite D call. Looked up from germline, CDR1 is MGHDK and CDR2 is SYGVNS. This CDR3 has 14 residues. Trimming left V 3 bases short and J 1 base short, with 9 bases between. CDR3 amino acids: CASSEWRTQETQYF. CDR3 coding DNA: TGTGCCAGCAGTGAGTGGCGGACCCAAGAGACCCAGTACTTC.

The chain is built from TRBV6-6 and TRBJ2-1; D might be TRBD1 (7 bases). The CDR3 extends over 14 amino acids. Between the trimmed V and J ends, which lost 2 bases and 8 bases, there was a span of 13 bases. Per germline, CDR1 MNHNY and CDR2 SVGAGI (reference sequence). The CDR3 region is CASSYVEGADEQFF. As DNA, the CDR3 is TGTGCCAGCAGTTACGTGGAGGGGGCCGATGAGCAGTTCTTC.

This clonotype was seen a handful of times. V gene TRBV4-1 combines with J gene TRBJ1-2, with D possibly being TRBD1 (6 bases). Germline assignment: CDR1 MGHRA and CDR2 YSYEKL. Trimming shortened V by 1 base and J by 0 bases, and 9 bases separated the two germline ends. The CDR3 is 15 residues long. CDR3 DNA sequence: TGCGCCAGCAGCCAAGCCCCAGGGGCTAACTATGGCTACACCTTC. This encodes CASSQAPGANYGYTF.

This clonotype was counted between two and nine times. The V gene is TRBV20-1, the J gene TRBJ1-2, with unresolved D. The CDR3 totals 14 residues. V dropped 1 base and J dropped 8 bases, with 17 bases sitting between them. Germline CDR1 DFQATT, CDR2 SNEGSKA (reference sequence). CDR3 loop: CSARAYGPSGGYTF. Here the CDR3 DNA reads TGCAGTGCTAGAGCATACGGGCCTTCGGGCGGCTACACCTTC.

This chain connects TRBV5-6 to TRBJ2-2; 11 nucleotides align to TRBD2. Germline V CDR1 and CDR2: SGHDT, YYEEEE. V trimming: 7 bases; J trimming: 6 bases; junction bases outside the gene matches: 5. CDR3 length: 14 residues. The CDR3 is CASCSGGGPGELFF. CDR3 bases: TGTGCCAGCTGTAGCGGGGGGGGCCCCGGGGAGCTGTTTTTT.

This clonotype appeared many times. The chain is built from TRBV7-2 and TRBJ2-1; 10 bases fit TRBD2. CDR1 and CDR2 (germline): SGHTA, FQGNSA. V lost 1 base, J lost 8 bases, and 11 bases stayed unmatched. The CDR3 spans 17 residues. CDR3 in amino acids: CASSLGGRAGGFHEQFF. CDR3 bases: TGTGCCAGCAGCTTAGGGGGCAGAGCGGGGGGGTTTCATGAGCAGTTCTTC.

A word on this clonotype: This may stem from a read error, because a much larger clone lies one nucleotide away. The chain couples TRBV11-2 to TRBJ2-3; D gene uncertain. Germline CDR1 reads SGHAT; CDR2 reads FQNNGV. Trimming stripped 6 bases from V and 2 bases from J, with 15 bases between. The CDR3 runs 15 residues. The CDR3 DNA follows: TGTGCCAGCAGTGCGTTTGTGGGTATCACAGATACGCAGTATTTT. This encodes CASSAFVGITDTQYF.

The chain combines TRBV4-2 with TRBJ2-1; D is possibly TRBD1 or TRBD2 (6 bases each). CDR1 is LGHNA, CDR2 YNFKEQ, per germline. CDR3 size: 17 residues. V gave up 3 bases and J gave up 0 bases, with 15 bases separating them. The DNA of the CDR3 is TGTGCCAGCAGCCATAAGGAGGGGGAGAGCTCCTACAATGAGCAGTTCTTC. Translating gives CASSHKEGESSYNEQFF.

The V call is TRBV24-1, the J call TRBJ2-2; D not resolved. This CDR3 comprises 12 residues. Trimming cost V 6 bases and J 4 bases, with 5 bases left between them. The germline V gene encodes CDR1 KGHDR and CDR2 SFDVKD. This CDR3 reads CATSHTTGELFF. Written as DNA, the CDR3 is TGTGCCACCAGTCATACCACCGGGGAGCTGTTTTTT.

This clonotype was recorded a few times. Here the CDR3 reads CATSGELGSLNTEAFF. DNA of the CDR3: TGTGCCACCAGTGGGGAGCTCGGATCCTTGAACACTGAAGCTTTCTTT. V and J are TRBV15 and TRBJ1-1; D call uncertain. The CDR3 extends over 16 amino acids. Germline V gene sequence: CDR1 LNHNV, CDR2 YYDKDF (reference sequence). V shed 6 bases and J shed 0 bases, with 17 bases lying between them.

The chain couples TRBV2 to TRBJ1-1; D possibly corresponds to TRBD1 (5 bases). Per germline, CDR1 SNHLY and CDR2 FYNNEI. Trimming removed 8 bases from V and 0 bases from J, with 16 bases in between. This CDR3 has 15 amino acids. Here the CDR3 reads CASGLEQVMNTEAFF. For the CDR3, the DNA is TGTGCCAGCGGGCTGGAACAGGTTATGAACACTGAAGCTTTCTTT.

The chain is built from TRBV19 and TRBJ2-2; TRBD2 aligns across 12 bases. The CDR3 is 20 amino acids. Germline V gives CDR1 LNHDA, CDR2 SQIVND (reference sequence). The V gene end was trimmed by 0 bases and the J gene end by 3 bases; junction bases not matched to a gene: 11. The DNA of the CDR3 is TGTGCCAGTAGTATAGATGGAGCACGACTAGCGGGGGACCACACCGGGGAGCTGTTTTTT. Translated: CASSIDGARLAGDHTGELFF.

The chain links TRBV7-9 to TRBJ2-3, with TRBD2 matching over 9 bases. With V trimmed by 2 bases and J by 2 bases, 5 bases remained unmatched. CDR3 length equals 16 residues. Germline lookup yields CDR1 SEHNR and CDR2 FQNEAQ (reference sequence). In DNA, the CDR3 is TGTGCCAGCAGCTTAAGAGCGGGGGGCCCCACAGATACGCAGTATTTT. The encoded protein is CASSLRAGGPTDTQYF.

This chain joins TRBV9 and TRBJ1-2; TRBD1 agrees at 10 bases. Germline values: CDR1 SGDLS, CDR2 YYNGEE. This CDR3 region has 16 residues. V lost 0 bases, J lost 6 bases, and 8 bases stayed unmatched. The CDR3 spells CASSVEGRGTGDGYTF. Here the CDR3 DNA reads TGTGCCAGCAGCGTAGAAGGAAGGGGGACAGGGGATGGCTACACCTTC.

This clonotype came up once. V gene TRBV5-1 combines with J gene TRBJ1-1; no clear D gene. Trimming shortened V by 0 bases and J by 12 bases, and 15 bases separated the two germline ends. The CDR3 runs 13 residues. CDR1 and CDR2 (germline): SGHRS, YFSETQ. CDR3 nucleotide sequence: TGCGCCAGCAGCTTGGCCGTTGGACTGGTATCTTTCTTT. This gives the protein CASSLAVGLVSFF.

Ten or more counts support this clonotype. The chain couples TRBV7-9 to TRBJ2-6, with D possibly being TRBD2 (6 bases). Germline values: CDR1 SEHNR, CDR2 FQNEAQ (reference sequence). With 6 bases removed from V and 2 bases from J, the gap between germline ends came to 14 bases. The CDR3 has 16 amino acids. The CDR3 reads CASSPPWGAGANVLTF. In DNA form, the CDR3 reads TGTGCCAGCAGTCCACCTTGGGGGGCTGGGGCCAACGTCCTGACTTTC.

The chain carries TRBV10-3 and TRBJ1-5; TRBD1 is a possible D gene (5 bases). Trimming took off 2 bases at V and 3 bases at J, with 17 bases between the two ends. Per the germline V gene, CDR1 is ENHRY and CDR2 is SYGVKD. The CDR3 length is 17 residues. CDR3 sequence (DNA): TGTGCCATCAGTGAGGCGGTTGGGGGGGGGAACAATCAGCCCCAGCATTTT. It codes for CAISEAVGGGNNQPQHF.

The rearrangement uses TRBV6-2 or TRBV6-3 and TRBJ2-5; D unclear. CDR1 is MNHEY, CDR2 SVGEGT, per germline. This CDR3 region has 12 residues. V was cut by 7 bases and J by 5 bases, with 11 bases left in between. The CDR3 DNA follows: TGTGCCAGCAACCTACCCGGGGAGACCCAGTACTTC. Translating gives CASNLPGETQYF.

The table lists this clonotype with many counts. V usage is TRBV7-2 and J usage is TRBJ1-3; D may be TRBD1 (5 bases). Germline values: CDR1 SGHTA, CDR2 FQGNSA. This CDR3 spans 15 amino acids. V was trimmed by 4 bases and J by 0 bases, leaving 10 bases between them. CDR3 loop: CASSWGRSSGNTIYF. CDR3 in DNA: TGTGCCAGCAGCTGGGGACGGAGCTCTGGAAACACCATATATTTT.

In this sample, this clonotype turned up many times. This chain joins TRBV12-3 or TRBV12-4 and TRBJ2-5, with D perhaps matching TRBD1 (6 bases). There are 16 residues in the CDR3. The V end was cut by 0 bases, the J end by 2 bases, with 13 bases between. Here the CDR3 DNA reads TGTGCCAGCAGTTTAGCCCTGGACAGTCAACAAGAGACCCAGTACTTC. Its protein is CASSLALDSQQETQYF.

There are a few counts of this clonotype. This rearrangement joins TRBV12-3 or TRBV12-4 to TRBJ1-1; 8 bases are shared with TRBD1. The V gene end was trimmed by 5 bases and the J gene end by 10 bases; junction bases not matched to a gene: 9. The CDR3 is 13 residues long. The CDR3 nucleotides read TGTGCCAGCAGTCCCGGGACAGGTCCCTTAGCTTTCTTT. Its protein product is CASSPGTGPLAFF.

V usage is TRBV2 and J usage is TRBJ2-7, with D perhaps TRBD1 or TRBD2 (5 bases each). V lost 8 bases to trimming and J lost 0 bases, with 20 bases between them. CDR1 is SNHLY, CDR2 FYNNEI, per germline. There are 16 residues in the CDR3. The CDR3 reads CASYIRARESSYEQYF. The CDR3 DNA follows: TGTGCCAGCTATATCAGGGCTCGGGAAAGCTCCTACGAGCAGTACTTC. Drawing the rest from reference TRBV2 and TRBJ2-7, the complete variable domain is EPEVTQTPSHQVTQMGQEVILRCVPISNHLYFYWYRQILGQKVEFLVSFYNNEISEKSEIFDDQFSVERPDGSNFTLKIRSTKLEDSAMYFCASYIRARESSYEQYFGPGTRLTVT.